The T cell receptor beta chain under discussion was sequenced for a study of shared clonotypes between healthy human individuals. This table comes from immunoSEQ multiplex PCR, and its TCRdb copy is limited to in-frame clones, with some not included. In the table there are 600,000 to 750,000 clones, 80% to 95% of which are singletons. The receptor was isolated from a young man in good health. Some clones in this sample may be carry-over from other donors' samples. Material for sequencing was memory CD8+ T cells from PBMCs. Stated subset: CD45RO+ cells pooled with CCR7-negative TemRA cells.

CDR3 sequence reads: CASHRDREGEQFF. Here the CDR3 DNA reads TGTGCCAGTCACCGGGACAGGGAAGGCGAGCAGTTCTTC. V usage is TRBV11-2 and J usage is TRBJ2-1; 9 bases fit TRBD1. Germline V lookup: CDR1 SGHAT, CDR2 FQNNGV. The trim removed 9 bases at V and 10 bases at J, leaving 10 bases unmatched. The CDR3 runs 13 residues.